Below, 4 T cell receptor beta chains from the same sample are listed, as sequenced in a study of shared clonotypes between healthy human individuals. Naivety among CD8 cells was defined by CD45RO negativity and positive CCR7 selection, thereby excluding terminally differentiated effector memory CD45RA+ cells. Produced via immunoSEQ multiplex PCR; TCRdb's table is partial and in-frame only. The table lists about 2,100,000 clones, approximately 94% of them singletons. Sequencing was done on a sample of naive CD8+ T cells from PBMCs. The receptors originated from a man younger than 35 in good health. Some clones in this sample may be carry-over from other donors' samples.

The chain recombines TRBV9 with TRBJ1-1; the D gene is possibly TRBD1 (5 bases). Trimming left V 3 bases short and J 7 bases short, with 10 bases between. The CDR3 loop spans 12 amino acids. Germline V gene sequence: CDR1 SGDLS, CDR2 YYNGEE. CDR3 DNA: TGTGCCAGCAGCGCTGGGACCAATGAAGCTTTCTTT. It yields the protein CASSAGTNEAFF.

This chain joins TRBV11-3 and TRBJ2-5; no clear D gene. V was clipped by 5 bases and J by 1 base, with 8 bases between them. The V gene's germline CDR1 is SGHNT and CDR2 YENEEA. This CDR3 has 13 amino acids. As DNA, the CDR3 is TGTGCCAGCAGCCCCAGATTCCAAGAGACCCAGTACTTC. This codes for CASSPRFQETQYF.

V and J are TRBV9 and TRBJ2-7; a weak D match, TRBD1 (7 bases). This CDR3 comprises 14 residues. The germline V gene encodes CDR1 SGDLS and CDR2 YYNGEE. V lost 0 bases and J 5 bases, leaving 12 bases between the germline ends. The CDR3 sequence is CASSVEGRGDEQYF. CDR3 nucleotide sequence: TGTGCCAGCAGCGTAGAGGGCAGGGGGGACGAGCAGTACTTC.

The J gene is TRBJ1-4, the V gene TRBV19; a weak D match, TRBD1 (6 bases). Germline V gene data show CDR1 as LNHDA and CDR2 as SQIVND (reference sequence). V dropped 3 bases and J dropped 4 bases, with 12 bases sitting between them. This CDR3 region has 15 residues. As DNA, the CDR3 is TGTGCCAGTAGTATCCGGGACACTCATAATGAAAAACTGTTTTTT. Encoded protein: CASSIRDTHNEKLFF.